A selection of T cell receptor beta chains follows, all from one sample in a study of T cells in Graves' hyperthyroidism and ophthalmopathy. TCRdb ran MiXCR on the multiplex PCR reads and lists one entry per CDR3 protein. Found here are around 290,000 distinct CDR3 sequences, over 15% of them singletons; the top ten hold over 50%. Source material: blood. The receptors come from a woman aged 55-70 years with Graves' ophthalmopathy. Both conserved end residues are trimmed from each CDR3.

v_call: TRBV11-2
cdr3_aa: ASSRKTGVAGNEQF

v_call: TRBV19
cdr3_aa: ASSSRGANVLT

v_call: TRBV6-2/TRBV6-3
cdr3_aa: ASSYQGYNEQF

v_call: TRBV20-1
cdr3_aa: SARKGLAGVQETQY

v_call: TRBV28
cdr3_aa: ASMGNGGNYEQY

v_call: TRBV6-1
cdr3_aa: ASSPLLRSLSGPTEYGYT

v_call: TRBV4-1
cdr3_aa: ASSLRGGADTQY

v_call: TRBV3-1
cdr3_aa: ASSRRSGNEQF

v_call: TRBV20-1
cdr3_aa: SAPRQGWETQY

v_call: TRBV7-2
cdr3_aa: ASSFQGLEETQY

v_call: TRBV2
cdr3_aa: ASRVAGIGYEQY

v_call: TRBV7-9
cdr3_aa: ASSPDLGVPYGNTIY

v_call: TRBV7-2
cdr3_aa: ASSGGDSYEQY

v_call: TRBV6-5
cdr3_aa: ASSSPEKSPAHEQY

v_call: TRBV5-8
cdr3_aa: ASSAGGGSTDTQY

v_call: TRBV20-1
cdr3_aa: SARPGSLYGYT

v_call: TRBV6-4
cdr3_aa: ASSYSRRTLCT

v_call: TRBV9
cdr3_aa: ASSATGLSSYEQY

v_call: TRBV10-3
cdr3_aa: AIMRSPQETQY

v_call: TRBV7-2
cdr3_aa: ASSDRNEQY

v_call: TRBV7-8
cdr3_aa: ASSLNQFQPQH

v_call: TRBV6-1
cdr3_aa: ASGRVSNQPQH

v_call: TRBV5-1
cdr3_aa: ASSLAGQGEPQY

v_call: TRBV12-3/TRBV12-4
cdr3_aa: ASSGDRVNGYT

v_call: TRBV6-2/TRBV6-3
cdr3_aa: ASSVRDRGLNEQF

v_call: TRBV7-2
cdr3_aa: ASSRTGTSGYNEQF

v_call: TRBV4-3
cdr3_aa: ASSQGTDSWDEQF

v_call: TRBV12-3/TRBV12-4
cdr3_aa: ASSLSGWGSPLH

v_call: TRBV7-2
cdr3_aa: ASSVAYPGQGSYEQY

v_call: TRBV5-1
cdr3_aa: ASSLGVTGATIEY

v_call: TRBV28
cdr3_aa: ASSPVEAGETQY

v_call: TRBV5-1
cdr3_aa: ASSLGLEVDSYEQY

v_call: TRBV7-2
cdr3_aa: ASSLALRMTGISSPLH

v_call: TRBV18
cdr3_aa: ASSPTQNSYEQY

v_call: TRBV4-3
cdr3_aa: ASSQDTYKVGEF

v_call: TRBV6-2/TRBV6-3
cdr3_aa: ASSYSGTGGYGYT

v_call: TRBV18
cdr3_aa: ASSPGVRAENYGYT

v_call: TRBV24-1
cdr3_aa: ATSDRAGQGARETQY

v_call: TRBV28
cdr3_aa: ASRTGILDTQY

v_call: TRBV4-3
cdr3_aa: ASSRIAGEETQY

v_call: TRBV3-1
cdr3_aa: ASSPRPEKLF

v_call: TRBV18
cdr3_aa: ASSPSPELNTEAF

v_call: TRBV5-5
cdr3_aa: ASSLIQVNYEQY

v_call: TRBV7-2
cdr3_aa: ASRLGEQGNTGELF

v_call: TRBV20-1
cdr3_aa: SLLEGFDGYT

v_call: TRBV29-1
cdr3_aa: SVEADSWDHGYT

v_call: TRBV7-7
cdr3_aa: ASSLDGGSYNEQF

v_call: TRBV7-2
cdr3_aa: ASSPRGSGYEQY

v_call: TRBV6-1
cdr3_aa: ASSLLAGGLSGEQY

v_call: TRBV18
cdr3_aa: ASSPGQDAIEAF

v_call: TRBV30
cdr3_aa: AWSGGVSNQPQH

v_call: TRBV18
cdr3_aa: ASSPSQGANYGYT

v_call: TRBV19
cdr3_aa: ASSNRPGGRMNTEAF